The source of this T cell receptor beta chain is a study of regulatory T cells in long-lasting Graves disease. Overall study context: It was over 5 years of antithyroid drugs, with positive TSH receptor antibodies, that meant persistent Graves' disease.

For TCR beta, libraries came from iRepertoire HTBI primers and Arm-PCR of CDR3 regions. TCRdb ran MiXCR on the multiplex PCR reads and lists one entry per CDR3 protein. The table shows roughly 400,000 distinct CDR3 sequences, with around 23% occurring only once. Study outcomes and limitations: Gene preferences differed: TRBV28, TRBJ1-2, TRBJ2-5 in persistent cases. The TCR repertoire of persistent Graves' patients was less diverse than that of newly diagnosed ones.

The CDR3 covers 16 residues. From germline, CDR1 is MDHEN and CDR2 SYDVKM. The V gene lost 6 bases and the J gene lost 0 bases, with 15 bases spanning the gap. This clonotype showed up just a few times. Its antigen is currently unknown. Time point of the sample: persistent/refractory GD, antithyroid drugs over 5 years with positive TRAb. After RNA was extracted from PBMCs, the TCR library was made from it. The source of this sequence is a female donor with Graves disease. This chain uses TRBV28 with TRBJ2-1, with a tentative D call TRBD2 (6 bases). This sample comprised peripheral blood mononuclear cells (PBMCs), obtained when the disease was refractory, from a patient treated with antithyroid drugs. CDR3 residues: CASSSRRESSYNEQFF. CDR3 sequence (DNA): TGTGCCAGCAGCTCAAGACGGGAGAGCTCCTACAATGAGCAGTTCTTC.